This is a list of T cell receptor beta chains from one sample in a study of blood T cell repertoires in COVID-19. The method was immunoSEQ multiplex PCR; TCRdb's version includes in-frame clones alone and lacks a portion of them. The table lists about 64,000 clones, about nine tenths of them singletons, with 3% to 3.5% in the top ten. Sequenced sample: peripheral blood. These receptors all stem from a man in his fifties or sixties with active COVID-19. Each CDR3 is given without its conserved first and last residue. Clone size is given for some rows only: seen once, a few or many times, or a class if the clone is expanded.

>-|TRBV7-2
ASSLVRTSGGNEQF
>-|TRBV18
ASSPATGTSGRETQY
>once|TRBV5-4
ASSLIAGLETDTQY
>few|TRBV9
ASSVEGTHGYT
>-|TRBV4-1
ASQGFSQGPDYNEQF
>-|TRBV3-1/TRBV3-2
ASSQGEQKSYEQY
>-|TRBV5-1
ASSLLTGNTEAF
>-|TRBV5-1
ASSQDSTNTGELF
>-|TRBV3-1/TRBV3-2
ASSQAPTRRALEAF
>few|TRBV9
ASGGRGLVNEQF
>-|TRBV7-7
ASSRAGGRTDTQY
>once|TRBV5-1
ASTAGTSTDTQY
>-|TRBV11-2
ASSTTGDAGYT
>-|TRBV6-4
ASFDTGGCGYT
>-|TRBV5-1
ASSLGLAGGAYEQY
>-|TRBV7-7
ASSQQGRVAYNEQF
>once|TRBV5-5
ASSPADRADYGYT
>-|TRBV27
ASSNRGSRTEAF
>once|TRBV18
ATQQTGGNTGELF
>-|TRBV12-3/TRBV12-4
ASTLNQETQY
>-|TRBV6-5
ASSYSRGASSEKLF
>once|TRBV19
ATRGGGSVQPQH
>-|TRBV29-1
SHTSGGLYNEQF
>-|TRBV6-5
ASSFGTGDTDTQY
>-|TRBV6-4
ASSDSPGSGTGELF
>-|TRBV5-4
ASSLAGGLDTDTQY
>-|TRBV18
ASSPGLPTDTQY
>-|TRBV27
ASNGRTGELF
>-|TRBV9
ASSVAGTDTQY
>-|TRBV9
ASSVVTSTDTQY
>-|TRBV10-1
ASTLLSASRQFDYNEQF
>once|TRBV11-2
ASRGTGDTEAF
>-|TRBV10-2
ASSTGTSGDQY
>-|TRBV18
ASSPPFRASEKLF
>-|TRBV10-1
ASSEKGGDSGYSPFYNSPLH
>-|TRBV6-5
ASSYTARDTQY
>few|TRBV2
ASSEEARGGYT
>once|TRBV9
ASSSIRTARGRGYT
>-|TRBV19
ASSMQPQGIGSGYT
>-|TRBV19
ASSINRDSPATDTQY
>once|TRBV11-2
ASSLLGLAVRETQY
>once|TRBV28
ASTSIGGGTDTQY
>-|TRBV12-3/TRBV12-4
ASTRGGSPLH
>-|TRBV10-1
ASSSGTEEEKLF
>-|TRBV2
ASSGPGEGGYGYT
>-|TRBV7-9
ASSNRDRGRPEQY
>once|TRBV5-3
ARSYYGLAGVNEQF
>-|TRBV7-2
ASSADRSATNEKLF
>-|TRBV2
ASSERGGHRSEQY